This T cell receptor beta chain came from a study of blood T cell repertoires in COVID-19. The trim removed 5 bases at V and 3 bases at J, leaving 7 bases unmatched. Germline V gene lookup returns CDR1 SGHAT and CDR2 FQNNGV. The CDR3 sequence is 14 residues long. Sequencing was performed with immunoSEQ multiplex PCR; in TCRdb, only in-frame clones are kept and a portion is missing. The sample includes approximately 290,000 clones, 80% to 90% of them seen just once. This rearrangement joins TRBV11-2 to TRBJ2-7, with 7 bases matching TRBD1. Sequenced material: PBMCs or T cells enriched from blood (not recorded which). The source is a woman between 25 and 40 years old who had recovered from COVID-19. CDR3 nucleotides: TGTGCCAGCAGCGCCTACAGGGGAGTCTACGAGCAGTACTTC. Protein product: CASSAYRGVYEQYF.